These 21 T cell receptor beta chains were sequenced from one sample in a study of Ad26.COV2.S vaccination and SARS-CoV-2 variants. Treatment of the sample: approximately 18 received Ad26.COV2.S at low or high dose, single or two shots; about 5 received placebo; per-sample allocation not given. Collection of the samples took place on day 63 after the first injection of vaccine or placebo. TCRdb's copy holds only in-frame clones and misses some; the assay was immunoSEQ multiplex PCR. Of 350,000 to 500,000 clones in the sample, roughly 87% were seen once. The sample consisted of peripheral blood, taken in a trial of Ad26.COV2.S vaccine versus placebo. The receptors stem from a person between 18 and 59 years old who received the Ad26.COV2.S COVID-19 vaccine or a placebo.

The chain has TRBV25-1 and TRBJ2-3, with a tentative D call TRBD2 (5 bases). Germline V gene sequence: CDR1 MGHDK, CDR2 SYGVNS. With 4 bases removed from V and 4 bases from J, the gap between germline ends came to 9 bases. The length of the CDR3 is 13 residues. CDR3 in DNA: TGTGCCAGCAGTGGTGCCGGGGCAGATACGCAGTATTTT. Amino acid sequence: CASSGAGADTQYF.

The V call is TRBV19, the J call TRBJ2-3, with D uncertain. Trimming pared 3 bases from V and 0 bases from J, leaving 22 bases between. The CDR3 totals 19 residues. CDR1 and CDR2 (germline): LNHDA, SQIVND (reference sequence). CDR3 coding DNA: TGTGCCAGTAGTATTGACGCGGACGGATCAGGCCCTAGCACAGATACGCAGTATTTT. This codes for CASSIDADGSGPSTDTQYF.

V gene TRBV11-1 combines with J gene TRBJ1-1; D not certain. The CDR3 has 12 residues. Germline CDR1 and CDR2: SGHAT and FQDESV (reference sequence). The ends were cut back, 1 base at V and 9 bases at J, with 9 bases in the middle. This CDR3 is CASSLGPTKAFF. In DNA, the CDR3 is TGTGCCAGCAGCTTAGGTCCTACTAAAGCTTTCTTT.

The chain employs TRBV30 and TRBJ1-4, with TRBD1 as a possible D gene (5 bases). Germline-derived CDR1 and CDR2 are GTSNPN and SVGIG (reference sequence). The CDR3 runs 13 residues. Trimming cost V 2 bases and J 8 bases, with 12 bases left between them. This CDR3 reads CAWSTGVGEKLFF. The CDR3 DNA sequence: TGTGCCTGGAGTACGGGGGTCGGCGAAAAACTGTTTTTT.

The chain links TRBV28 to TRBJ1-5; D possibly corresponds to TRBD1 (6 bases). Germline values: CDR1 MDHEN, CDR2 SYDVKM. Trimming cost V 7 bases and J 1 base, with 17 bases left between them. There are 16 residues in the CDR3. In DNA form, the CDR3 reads TGTGCCAGCATCCCCTCGGGAGGGGGAAGCAATCAGCCCCAGCATTTT. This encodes CASIPSGGGSNQPQHF.

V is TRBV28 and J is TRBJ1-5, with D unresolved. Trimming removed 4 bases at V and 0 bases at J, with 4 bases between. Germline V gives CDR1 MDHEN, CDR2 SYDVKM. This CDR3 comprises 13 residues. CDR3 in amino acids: CASSYYSNQPQHF. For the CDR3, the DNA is TGTGCCAGCAGTTACTATAGCAATCAGCCCCAGCATTTT.

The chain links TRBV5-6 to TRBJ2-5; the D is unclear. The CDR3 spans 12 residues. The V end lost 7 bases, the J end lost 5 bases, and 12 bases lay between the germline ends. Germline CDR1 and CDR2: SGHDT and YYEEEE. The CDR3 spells CASRQTQETQYF. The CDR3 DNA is TGTGCCAGCCGACAAACCCAGGAGACCCAGTACTTC.

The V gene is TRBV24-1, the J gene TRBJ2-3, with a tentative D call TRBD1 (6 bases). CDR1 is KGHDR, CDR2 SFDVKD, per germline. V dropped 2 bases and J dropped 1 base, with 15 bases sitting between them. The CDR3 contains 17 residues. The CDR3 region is CATSDSGHPGGTDTQYF. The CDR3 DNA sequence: TGTGCCACCAGTGATTCGGGACACCCTGGGGGCACAGATACGCAGTATTTT.

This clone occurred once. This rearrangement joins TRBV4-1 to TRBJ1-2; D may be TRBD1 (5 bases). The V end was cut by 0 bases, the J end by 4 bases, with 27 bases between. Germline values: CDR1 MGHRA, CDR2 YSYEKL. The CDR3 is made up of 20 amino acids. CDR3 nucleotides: TGCGCCAGCAGCCAAGATCCGGTCCCGGGGCATAGGCAACAACGCTATGGCTACACCTTC. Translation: CASSQDPVPGHRQQRYGYTF.

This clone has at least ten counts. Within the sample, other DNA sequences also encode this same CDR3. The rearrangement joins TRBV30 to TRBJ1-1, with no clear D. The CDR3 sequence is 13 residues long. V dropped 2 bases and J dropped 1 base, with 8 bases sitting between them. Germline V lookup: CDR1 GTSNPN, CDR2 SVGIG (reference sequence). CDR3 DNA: TGTGCCTGGAGTCCCGGAGGGAACACTGAAGCTTTCTTT. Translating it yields CAWSPGGNTEAFF. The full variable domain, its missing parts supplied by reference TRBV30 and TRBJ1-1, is SQTIHQWPATLVQPVGSPLSLECTVEGTSNPNLYWYRQAAGRGLQLLFYSVGIGQISSEVPQNLSASRPQDRQFILSSKKLLLSDSGFYLCAWSPGGNTEAFFGQGTRLTVV.

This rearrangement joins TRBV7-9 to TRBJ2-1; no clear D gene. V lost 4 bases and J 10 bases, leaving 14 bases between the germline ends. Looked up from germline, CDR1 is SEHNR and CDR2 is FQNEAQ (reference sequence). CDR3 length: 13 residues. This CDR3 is CASSSRWFEEQFF. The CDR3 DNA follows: TGTGCCAGCAGCTCCCGCTGGTTCGAGGAGCAGTTCTTC.

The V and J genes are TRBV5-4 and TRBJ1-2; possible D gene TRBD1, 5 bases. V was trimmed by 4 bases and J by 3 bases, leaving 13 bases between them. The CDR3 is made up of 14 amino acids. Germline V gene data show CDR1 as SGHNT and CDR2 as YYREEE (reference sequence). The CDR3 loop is CASSRPGGDYGYTF. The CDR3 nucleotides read TGTGCCAGCAGCCGCCCGGGGGGGGACTATGGCTACACCTTC.

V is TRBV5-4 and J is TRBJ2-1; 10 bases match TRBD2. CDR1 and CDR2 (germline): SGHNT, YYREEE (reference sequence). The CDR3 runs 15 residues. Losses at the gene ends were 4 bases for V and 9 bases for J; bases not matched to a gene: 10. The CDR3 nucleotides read TGTGCCAGCAGCCTAAGACTAGCGGGTTTTGGTGAGCAGTTCTTC. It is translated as CASSLRLAGFGEQFF.

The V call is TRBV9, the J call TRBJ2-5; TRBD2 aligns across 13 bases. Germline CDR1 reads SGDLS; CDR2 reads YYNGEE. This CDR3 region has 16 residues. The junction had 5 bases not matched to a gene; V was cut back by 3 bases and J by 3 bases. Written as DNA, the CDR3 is TGTGCCAGCAGCGCCTTACTAGCGGGAGGGGAAGAGACCCAGTACTTC. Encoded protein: CASSALLAGGEETQYF.

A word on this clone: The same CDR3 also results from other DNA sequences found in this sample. CDR3 nucleotide sequence: TGTGCCAGCAGCGCCGGACAGGGGAACTATGGCTACACCTTC. It specifies CASSAGQGNYGYTF. The chain joins TRBV9 to TRBJ1-2; 9 bases map to TRBD1. V shed 3 bases, J shed 2 bases, and the junction held 2 bases outside the gene matches. This CDR3 spans 14 amino acids. The germline gives CDR1 SGDLS, CDR2 YYNGEE. The entire variable domain, with the rest obtained from reference TRBV9 and TRBJ1-2, is as follows: DSGVTQTPKHLITATGQRVTLRCSPRSGDLSVYWYQQSLDQGLQFLIQYYNGEERAKGNILERFSAQQFPDLHSELNLSSLELGDSALYFCASSAGQGNYGYTFGSGTRLTVV.

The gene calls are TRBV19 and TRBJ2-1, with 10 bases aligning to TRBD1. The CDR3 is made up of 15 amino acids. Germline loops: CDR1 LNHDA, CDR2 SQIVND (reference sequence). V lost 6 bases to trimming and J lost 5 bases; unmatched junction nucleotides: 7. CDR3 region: CASRLGTGVNNEQFF. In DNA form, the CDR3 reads TGTGCCAGTAGGCTTGGGACAGGGGTTAACAATGAGCAGTTCTTC.

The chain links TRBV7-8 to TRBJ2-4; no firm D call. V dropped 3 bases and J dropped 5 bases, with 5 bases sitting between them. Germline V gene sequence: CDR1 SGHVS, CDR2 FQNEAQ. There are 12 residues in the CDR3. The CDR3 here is CASSFRENIQYF. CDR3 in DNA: TGTGCCAGCAGCTTCCGGGAAAACATTCAGTACTTC.

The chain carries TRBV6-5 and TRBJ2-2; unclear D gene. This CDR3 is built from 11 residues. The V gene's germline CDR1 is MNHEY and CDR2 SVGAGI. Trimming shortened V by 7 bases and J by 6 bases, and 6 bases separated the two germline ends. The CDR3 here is CASKEPGELFF. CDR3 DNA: TGTGCCAGCAAGGAGCCCGGGGAGCTGTTTTTT.

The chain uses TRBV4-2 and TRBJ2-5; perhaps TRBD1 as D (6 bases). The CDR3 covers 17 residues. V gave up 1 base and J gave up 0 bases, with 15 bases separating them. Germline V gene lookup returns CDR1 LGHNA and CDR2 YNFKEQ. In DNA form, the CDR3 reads TGTGCCAGCAGCCAAGCGAAGACAGGCCAGTACCAAGAGACCCAGTACTTC. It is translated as CASSQAKTGQYQETQYF.

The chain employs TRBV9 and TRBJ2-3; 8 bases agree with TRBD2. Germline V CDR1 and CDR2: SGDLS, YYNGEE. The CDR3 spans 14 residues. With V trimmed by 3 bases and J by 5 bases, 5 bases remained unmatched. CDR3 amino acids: CASSAWRGEDTQYF. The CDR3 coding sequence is TGTGCCAGCAGCGCCTGGCGGGGGGAAGATACGCAGTATTTT.

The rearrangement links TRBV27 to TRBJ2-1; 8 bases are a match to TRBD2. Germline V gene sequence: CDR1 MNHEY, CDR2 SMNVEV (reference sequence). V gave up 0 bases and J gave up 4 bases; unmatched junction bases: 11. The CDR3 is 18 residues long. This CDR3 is CASSLSGGVIAGYNEQFF. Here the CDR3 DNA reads TGTGCCAGCAGTTTATCGGGCGGGGTGATAGCGGGGTACAATGAGCAGTTCTTC.